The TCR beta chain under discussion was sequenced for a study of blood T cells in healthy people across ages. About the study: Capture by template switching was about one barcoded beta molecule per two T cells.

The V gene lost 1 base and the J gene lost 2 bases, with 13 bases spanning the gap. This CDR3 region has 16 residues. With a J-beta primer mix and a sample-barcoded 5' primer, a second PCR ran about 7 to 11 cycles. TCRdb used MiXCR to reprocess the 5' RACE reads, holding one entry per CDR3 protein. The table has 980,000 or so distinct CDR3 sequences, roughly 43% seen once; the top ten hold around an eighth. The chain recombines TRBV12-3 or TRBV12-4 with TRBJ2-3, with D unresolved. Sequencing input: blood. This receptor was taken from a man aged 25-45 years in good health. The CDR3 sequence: CASSLGLRKITDTQYF. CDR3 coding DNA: TGTGCCAGCAGTTTAGGTCTGAGAAAGATCACAGATACGCAGTATTTT.